This T cell receptor (beta chain) was profiled in a study of blood T cell repertoires in COVID-19. Original handling: Amplification from reference gene primers served as the basis for estimated nucleated cell counts. Some clones are missing from TCRdb's copy, which holds only in-frame ones; the method was immunoSEQ multiplex PCR. Clone size and V and J calls were adopted from that table, with D and trimming inferred from the DNA. The sample includes nearly 300,000 clones, approximately 84% of them seen just once. The CDR3 has 15 amino acids. Germline CDR1 is PRHDT and CDR2 is FYEKMQ (reference sequence). Between the trimmed V and J ends, which lost 6 bases and 7 bases, there was a span of 21 bases. Patients of the Seattle cohort, enrolled during active infection, were followed longitudinally.

Sequences were obtained from peripheral blood. This TCR derives from a human donor with COVID-19, enrolled during active disease. The donor label of this sample is uncertain. This sequence joins TRBV13 and TRBJ2-5, with D possibly matching TRBD1 (5 bases). CDR3 in amino acids: CASSDPQVGGATQYF. DNA for the CDR3: TGTGCCAGCAGTGATCCCCAGGTCGGTGGGGCGACCCAGTACTTC. Full variable domain (missing parts from reference TRBV13 and TRBJ2-5): AAGVIQSPRHLIKEKRETATLKCYPIPRHDTVYWYQQGPGQDPQFLISFYEKMQSDKGSIPDRFSAQQFSDYHSELNMSSLELGDSALYFCASSDPQVGGATQYFGPGTRLLVL.